This entry lists 10 T cell receptor beta chains sequenced from one sample in a study of regulatory T cells in long-lasting Graves disease. Library construction for TCR beta used iRepertoire HTBI primers and Arm-PCR of CDR3 regions. TCRdb reanalysed the multiplex PCR reads using MiXCR and keeps one entry per CDR3 protein. The sample records roughly 450,000 distinct CDR3 sequences, 20% to 25% being singletons. Time point described: persistent/refractory GD, antithyroid drugs over 5 years with positive TRAb. PBMC RNA was the source of the TCR library. The sequencing used peripheral blood mononuclear cells (PBMCs), collected when the disease was refractory, from a patient treated with antithyroid drugs. The receptors were sampled from a female donor with Graves disease.

The CDR3 region is CASSLSPAGTGDYGYTF. The CDR3 coding sequence is TGTGCCAGCAGCTTATCCCCCGCCGGGACCGGGGACTATGGCTACACCTTC. V gene TRBV11-1 combines with J gene TRBJ1-2, with a weak D call TRBD1 (5 bases). This CDR3 region has 17 residues. Trimming removed 2 bases from V and 3 bases from J, with 19 bases in between. CDR1 and CDR2 (germline): SGHAT, FQDESV (reference sequence).

This clonotype was seen many times. The chain carries TRBV2 and TRBJ2-5; 7 bases match TRBD1. The CDR3 covers 13 residues. The V gene end was trimmed by 7 bases and the J gene end by 2 bases; junction bases not matched to a gene: 4. CDR1 and CDR2 (germline): SNHLY, FYNNEI. The CDR3 coding sequence is TGTGCCAGCATTCGGGACAGACAAGAGACCCAGTACTTC. Protein: CASIRDRQETQYF.

The sample holds many counts of this clonotype. The chain joins TRBV5-1 to TRBJ1-4, with TRBD1 matching 10 bases. Germline CDR1 is SGHRS and CDR2 is YFSETQ. The length of the CDR3 is 15 residues. The V and J ends lost 5 bases and 3 bases, in that order; junction bases with no gene match: 4. Written as DNA, the CDR3 is TGCGCCAGCAGATCGACAGGGGGCCCTAATGAAAAACTGTTTTTT. Its protein product is CASRSTGGPNEKLFF. Filled out from reference TRBV5-1 and TRBJ1-4, the complete variable domain reads KAGVTQTPRYLIKTRGQQVTLSCSPISGHRSVSWYQQTPGQGLQFLFEYFSETQRNKGNFPGRFSGRQFSNSRSEMNVSTLELGDSALYLCASRSTGGPNEKLFFGSGTQLSVL.

This clonotype was observed many times. The chain combines TRBV29-1 with TRBJ1-1; possible D gene TRBD1, 6 bases. Germline-derived CDR1 and CDR2 are SQVTM and ANQGSEA. Trimming removed 5 bases from V and 0 bases from J, with 10 bases in between. The CDR3 consists of 13 residues. Here the CDR3 reads CSVRQAMNTEAFF. In DNA form, the CDR3 reads TGCAGCGTTAGACAGGCTATGAACACTGAAGCTTTCTTT.

The chain uses TRBV4-2 and TRBJ1-1, with D uncertain. Trimming removed 3 bases from V and 0 bases from J, with 14 bases in between. Germline V gene lookup returns CDR1 LGHNA and CDR2 YNFKEQ. The CDR3 consists of 16 residues. CDR3 protein: CASSQDAGYLNTEAFF. DNA of the CDR3: TGTGCCAGCAGCCAGGATGCGGGATATCTGAACACTGAAGCTTTCTTT.

This clonotype was counted many times. The chain links TRBV6-1 to TRBJ1-6, with D tentatively TRBD1 (6 bases). This CDR3 has 16 residues. Trimming removed 6 bases at V and 8 bases at J, with 20 bases between. The germline V gene encodes CDR1 MNHNS and CDR2 SASEGT. CDR3 coding DNA: TGTGCCAGCAGACAGGGAGTCTTTTGGCCGGATTCACCCCTCCACTTT. It is translated as CASRQGVFWPDSPLHF.

The sample holds a few counts of this clonotype. CDR3 sequence reads: CASSIPGTRNTEAFF. The CDR3 nucleotides read TGTGCCAGTAGTATACCCGGGACTAGGAACACTGAAGCTTTCTTT. The chain combines TRBV19 with TRBJ1-1, with TRBD1 as a possible D gene (5 bases). Germline CDR1 reads LNHDA; CDR2 reads SQIVND (reference sequence). This CDR3 region has 15 residues. V lost 2 bases to trimming and J lost 1 base, with 11 bases between them.

V is TRBV20-1 and J is TRBJ1-5; D is unresolved. The ends were cut back, 0 bases at V and 4 bases at J, with 10 bases in the middle. Germline-derived CDR1 and CDR2 are DFQATT and SNEGSKA (reference sequence). This CDR3 contains 14 residues. Written as DNA, the CDR3 is TGCAGTGCTAGAGATGGCAGGTTGAATCAGCCCCAGCATTTT. This sequence encodes CSARDGRLNQPQHF.

This clonotype was seen at least ten times. The chain joins TRBV27 to TRBJ1-6, with D hard to call. The germline CDR1 and CDR2 sequences are MNHEY and SMNVEV (reference sequence). The CDR3 consists of 12 residues. V gave up 3 bases and J gave up 6 bases, with 3 bases separating them. The chain's CDR3 is CASSFGNSPLHF. The CDR3 DNA reads as TGTGCCAGCAGTTTCGGTAATTCACCCCTCCACTTT.

The rearrangement uses TRBV19 and TRBJ1-1; D is ambiguous. This CDR3 has 14 residues. Trimming stripped 3 bases from V and 1 base from J, with 9 bases between. In germline, CDR1 is LNHDA, CDR2 SQIVND (reference sequence). CDR3 in DNA: TGTGCCAGTAGTATTATTCAGAAGAACACTGAAGCTTTCTTT. Translated: CASSIIQKNTEAFF. The whole variable domain, remainder taken from reference TRBV19 and TRBJ1-1, is DGGITQSPKYLFRKEGQNVTLSCEQNLNHDAMYWYRQDPGQGLRLIYYSQIVNDFQKGDIAEGYSVSREKKESFPLTVTSAQKNPTAFYLCASSIIQKNTEAFFGQGTRLTVV.